A single sample gave rise to the 30 T cell receptor beta chains below, sequenced in a study of PD-1 blockade in classical Hodgkin lymphoma. TCRdb keeps only in-frame clones here, not all; method: immunoSEQ multiplex PCR. The repertoire holds about 93,000 clones, with around four fifths as singletons. Stated time point: cycle 4 day 1 (C4D1), after around six weeks of nivolumab. Autologous stem cell transplantation was followed by relapse in every patient, and brentuximab vedotin exposure varied. This sample comprised peripheral blood mononuclear cells (PBMCs), obtained before the fourth cycle of nivolumab. These receptors were obtained from a human donor with classical Hodgkin lymphoma.

As regards this clone: The same CDR3 is also encoded by other DNA sequences in this sample. The chain uses TRBV19 and TRBJ1-2; unclear D gene. The CDR3 is 13 amino acids. Trimming cost V 0 bases and J 4 bases, with 6 bases left between them. The V gene's germline CDR1 is LNHDA and CDR2 SQIVND (reference sequence). The CDR3 DNA sequence: TGTGCCAGTAGTATAGATCTGAGCTATGGCTACACCTTC. Translating gives CASSIDLSYGYTF.

The chain employs TRBV18 and TRBJ1-3, with TRBD1 identical over 7 bases. There are 16 residues in the CDR3. J gave up 2 bases and V 3 bases, and 7 bases lay outside the gene matches. Germline V CDR1 and CDR2: KGHSH, LQKENI. CDR3 sequence (DNA): TGTGCCAGCTCACCGTCGACAGGGAGTGCTGGAAACACCATATATTTT. Translated: CASSPSTGSAGNTIYF.

The rearrangement uses TRBV19 and TRBJ1-4; D not certain. CDR1 is LNHDA, CDR2 SQIVND, per germline (reference sequence). The CDR3 extends over 12 amino acids. V was cut by 10 bases and J by 7 bases, with 13 bases left in between. The CDR3 loop reads CATSGAGEKLFF. The CDR3 coding sequence is TGTGCCACTTCTGGCGCTGGTGAAAAACTGTTTTTT.

This chain uses TRBV12-5 with TRBJ1-1; possibly TRBD1 for D (5 bases). Trimming removed 5 bases from V and 1 base from J, with 11 bases in between. Per germline, CDR1 LGHNT and CDR2 FRNRAP. CDR3 length: 14 residues. The DNA of the CDR3 is TGTGCTAGTGGTCTGGCGGGGGGGAACACTGAAGCTTTCTTT. Translation: CASGLAGGNTEAFF.

In its sample, this clone was seen once. The genes are TRBV6-6 and TRBJ1-5, with a weak D call TRBD1 (6 bases). The CDR3 loop spans 14 amino acids. Germline CDR1 and CDR2: MNHNY and SVGAGI (reference sequence). V was shortened by 2 bases and J by 5 bases, with 10 bases between the two germline ends. CDR3 in amino acids: CASSYRQGYQPQHF. The CDR3 region has the DNA TGTGCCAGCAGTTACAGGCAGGGGTATCAGCCCCAGCATTTT.

This chain joins TRBV23-1 and TRBJ2-5, with D tentatively TRBD2 (6 bases). TRBV23-1 is known as an ORF, though its function is uncertain. This CDR3 is built from 12 residues. Deletions cut 5 bases from V and 2 bases from J, with 6 bases between. The CDR3 region is CASSGGQETQYF. CDR3 DNA sequence: TGCGCCAGCAGTGGGGGGCAAGAGACCCAGTACTTC.

The chain carries TRBV6-6 and TRBJ2-5; D could derive from TRBD1 or TRBD2 (5 bases each). Germline CDR1 reads MNHNY; CDR2 reads SVGAGI (reference sequence). V shed 2 bases and J shed 2 bases, with 12 bases lying between them. The length of the CDR3 is 15 residues. The CDR3 sequence is CASSYGAGRQETQYF. DNA of the CDR3: TGTGCCAGCAGTTACGGGGCAGGGAGACAAGAGACCCAGTACTTC.

This clone was counted a single time. This chain joins TRBV2 and TRBJ2-5, with 9 bases that match TRBD1. In germline, CDR1 is SNHLY, CDR2 FYNNEI. This CDR3 comprises 15 residues. J lost 1 base, V lost 6 bases, and 6 bases had no gene match. Written as DNA, the CDR3 is TGTGCCAGCAGGACCGACAGGGGGTCCCAAGAGACCCAGTACTTC. Translating it yields CASRTDRGSQETQYF.

The chain joins TRBV19 to TRBJ2-1; D uncertain. Between the trimmed V and J ends, which lost 3 bases and 0 bases, there was a span of 9 bases. This CDR3 is 15 amino acids long. The germline V gene encodes CDR1 LNHDA and CDR2 SQIVND (reference sequence). CDR3 protein: CASSIMADSYNEQFF. CDR3 coding DNA: TGTGCCAGTAGTATTATGGCGGACTCCTACAATGAGCAGTTCTTC.

In its sample, this clone was seen a few times. V is TRBV6-5 and J is TRBJ2-2; D is unresolved. The CDR3 consists of 13 residues. The ends were cut back, 0 bases at V and 9 bases at J, with 8 bases in the middle. CDR1 and CDR2 from the germline V gene are MNHEY and SVGAGI. The CDR3 nucleotides are TGTGCCAGCAGTTACTCGAATTCCAGGGAGCTGTTTTTT. Its protein product is CASSYSNSRELFF.

The rearrangement links TRBV5-4 to TRBJ2-3; tentatively, D is TRBD1 (6 bases). CDR1 and CDR2 from the germline V gene are SGHNT and YYREEE (reference sequence). The V end was cut by 3 bases, the J end by 0 bases, with 14 bases between. CDR3 size: 16 residues. In DNA, the CDR3 is TGTGCCAGCAGCTCCGCCGGGACACGTAGCACAGATACGCAGTATTTT. Translating gives CASSSAGTRSTDTQYF.

V and J are TRBV5-1 and TRBJ2-1, with D possibly matching TRBD1 (7 bases). The germline gives CDR1 SGHRS, CDR2 YFSETQ. This CDR3 is 15 amino acids long. With 4 bases removed from V and 2 bases from J, the gap between germline ends came to 13 bases. The CDR3 DNA is TGCGCCAGCAGCCAGGAGGGGACAGCCTACAATGAGCAGTTCTTC. It yields the protein CASSQEGTAYNEQFF.

The genes are TRBV7-2 and TRBJ2-3; 10 nucleotides agree with TRBD2. CDR3 length: 17 residues. V lost 5 bases and J lost 1; bases outside the gene matches: 9. CDR1 SGHTA and CDR2 FQGNSA come from the germline V gene. CDR3 sequence reads: CASSTAPSGSRTDTQYF. The CDR3 DNA follows: TGTGCCAGCAGCACCGCTCCTAGCGGGAGCCGCACAGATACGCAGTATTTT.

V usage is TRBV27 and J usage is TRBJ2-2, with D perhaps matching TRBD2 (6 bases). In germline, CDR1 is MNHEY, CDR2 SMNVEV (reference sequence). Trimming cost V 6 bases and J 7 bases, with 12 bases left between them. This CDR3 comprises 13 residues. The CDR3 bases are TGTGCCAGCAGGCGGGGTAGCGGCGGGGAGCTGTTTTTT. Its protein product is CASRRGSGGELFF.

The chain links TRBV5-1 to TRBJ1-6; TRBD1 aligns across 11 bases. The CDR3 length is 16 residues. The ends lost 5 bases at V and 7 bases at J; junction bases unmatched: 8. CDR1 is SGHRS and CDR2 is YFSETQ in the germline V gene. DNA of the CDR3: TGCGCCAGCAGTTCAGGACAGGGGGCGATCAATTCACCCCTCCACTTT. Translating it yields CASSSGQGAINSPLHF.

The DNA of the CDR3 is TGTGCCAGCAGTTTCCGGCAGGGAAGTAACGGCTATGGCTACACCTTC. Translated, it gives CASSFRQGSNGYGYTF. This sequence joins TRBV27 and TRBJ1-2; D is perhaps TRBD1 (5 bases). Per the germline V gene, CDR1 is MNHEY and CDR2 is SMNVEV (reference sequence). The CDR3 consists of 16 residues. The V end lost 3 bases, the J end lost 4 bases, and 18 bases lay between the germline ends.

The J gene is TRBJ1-5, the V gene TRBV18, with D uncertain. CDR3 length equals 16 residues. Germline V gene sequence: CDR1 KGHSH, CDR2 LQKENI. V lost 2 bases, J lost 0 bases, and 11 bases lay in between. Here the CDR3 reads CASSPWGYDSNQPQHF. The CDR3 bases are TGTGCCAGCTCACCATGGGGTTACGATAGCAATCAGCCCCAGCATTTT.

V gene TRBV18 combines with J gene TRBJ2-5; the D gene is possibly TRBD1 (5 bases). CDR1 and CDR2 (germline): KGHSH, LQKENI. Trimming stripped 2 bases from V and 2 bases from J, with 6 bases between. The CDR3 is 13 amino acids. CDR3 coding DNA: TGTGCCAGCTCACCAGACAGACAAGAGACCCAGTACTTC. This translates into CASSPDRQETQYF.

The chain joins TRBV2 to TRBJ1-3, with a tentative D call TRBD1 (5 bases). Germline lookup yields CDR1 SNHLY and CDR2 FYNNEI. Trimming took off 10 bases at V and 2 bases at J, with 15 bases between the two ends. The CDR3 contains 14 residues. The CDR3 DNA is TGTGCCACGCAGGGCCGAGGTCCTGGAAACACCATATATTTT. It encodes CATQGRGPGNTIYF.

In DNA, the CDR3 is TGTGCCAGCAGCTTGGTGCAGGCGGGATTTTTTGGCTACACCTTC. It encodes CASSLVQAGFFGYTF. This chain links TRBV5-6 with TRBJ1-2; no firm D call. The V end was cut by 0 bases, the J end by 7 bases, with 16 bases between. The CDR3 spans 15 residues. The germline V gene has CDR1 SGHDT and CDR2 YYEEEE.

This chain connects TRBV5-1 to TRBJ2-3; 7 bases are shared with TRBD2. The CDR3 extends over 15 amino acids. The germline V gene encodes CDR1 SGHRS and CDR2 YFSETQ. Germline trimming cut 7 bases from V and 4 bases from J; bases unmatched to any gene: 12. In DNA form, the CDR3 reads TGCGCCAGCTTCGCTGCGGGGGTTCAGTCAGATACGCAGTATTTT. It specifies CASFAAGVQSDTQYF.

The chain has TRBV5-6 and TRBJ2-5, with 9 positions matching TRBD2. The CDR3 is 15 residues long. Trimming at V came to 1 base and at J to 2 bases, leaving 3 bases not matched to a gene. Germline assignment: CDR1 SGHDT and CDR2 YYEEEE. The chain's CDR3 is CASSLRLAGQETQYF. The CDR3 bases are TGTGCCAGCAGCTTGCGGCTAGCGGGACAAGAGACCCAGTACTTC.

This clone was observed a few times. The chain carries TRBV2 and TRBJ1-1; D may be TRBD1 (6 bases). The CDR3 has 12 residues. The V gene lost 7 bases and the J gene lost 3 bases, with 9 bases spanning the gap. Germline loops: CDR1 SNHLY, CDR2 FYNNEI. CDR3 DNA: TGTGCCAGCACGGACAGCTACACTGAAGCTTTCTTT. Its protein is CASTDSYTEAFF.

The chain uses TRBV5-1 and TRBJ1-1; D is perhaps TRBD1 (5 bases). The V and J ends lost 2 bases and 2 bases respectively, with 10 bases between them. The germline CDR1 and CDR2 sequences are SGHRS and YFSETQ. This CDR3 is built from 14 residues. The CDR3, as DNA: TGCGCCAGCAGCTTAAATGGGGCCAACACTGAAGCTTTCTTT. Protein sequence: CASSLNGANTEAFF.

The DNA of the CDR3 is TGTGCCAGCAGCTTGCGGGAGGCCATGGATACGCAGTATTTT. Its protein product is CASSLREAMDTQYF. The V gene is TRBV7-3, the J gene TRBJ2-3; 8 nucleotides line up with TRBD2. V lost 3 bases, J lost 6 bases, and 5 bases stayed unmatched. CDR3 length: 14 amino acids. CDR1 is SGHTA and CDR2 is FQGTGA in the germline V gene.

The chain joins TRBV6-5 to TRBJ2-7; weak D call: TRBD2 (6 bases). This CDR3 comprises 14 residues. The germline V gene has CDR1 MNHEY and CDR2 SVGAGI. V was pared by 4 bases and J by 1 base, with 11 bases between. The CDR3 region has the DNA TGTGCCAGCAGTTGGGCAGGGAGGTCCTACGAGCAGTACTTC. Its translation: CASSWAGRSYEQYF.

The CDR3 loop is CASSIDGSGVTDTQYF. The CDR3 coding sequence is TGTGCCAGTAGTATAGATGGGAGCGGAGTCACAGATACGCAGTATTTT. This chain joins TRBV19 and TRBJ2-3, with D perhaps matching TRBD2 (5 bases). This CDR3 is 16 amino acids long. CDR1 and CDR2 from the germline V gene are LNHDA and SQIVND (reference sequence). The V end was cut by 0 bases, the J end by 2 bases, with 12 bases between.

The gene calls are TRBV6-5 and TRBJ1-5; D gene unclear. The V and J ends lost 0 bases and 5 bases respectively, with 5 bases between them. The CDR3 length is 13 residues. The germline CDR1 and CDR2 sequences are MNHEY and SVGAGI. Here the CDR3 reads CASSYSVDQPQHF. The CDR3 DNA reads as TGTGCCAGCAGTTACTCGGTAGATCAGCCCCAGCATTTT.

In this sample, this clone turned up once. The chain has TRBV2 and TRBJ1-3; D may be TRBD1 (5 bases). V was pared by 3 bases and J by 2 bases, with 11 bases between. Looked up from germline, CDR1 is SNHLY and CDR2 is FYNNEI. The CDR3 extends over 15 amino acids. CDR3 DNA sequence: TGTGCCAGCAGTGAGCAGGGCGTCGCTGGAAACACCATATATTTT. Translation: CASSEQGVAGNTIYF.

The chain has TRBV19 and TRBJ1-1; D not certain. The CDR3 consists of 14 residues. Germline V gene data show CDR1 as LNHDA and CDR2 as SQIVND (reference sequence). V was shortened by 5 bases and J by 5 bases, with 15 bases between the two germline ends. The CDR3 DNA follows: TGTGCCAGTAGTTTAGGCTTGGGGTCTACTGAAGCTTTCTTT. Protein product: CASSLGLGSTEAFF.